What follows are 30 T cell receptor beta chains derived from one specimen sequenced in a study of glioma-infiltrating T cells. Using RNA template, CDR3s of TCR alpha and beta were amplified with iRepertoire arm-PCR. One entry per CDR3 protein results from TCRdb running MiXCR on the multiplex PCR reads. The sample shows approximately 90,000 distinct CDR3 sequences, around a quarter of them seen only once. Input material: glioma tissue, nonneoplastic brain tissue, or PBMCs (not recorded which). Receptors were obtained from a human donor with low-grade glioma or glioblastoma, undergoing nonglioma brain surgery, or in good health (not recorded which).

The chain employs TRBV7-9 and TRBJ2-5, with a possible D match to TRBD2 (7 bases). Germline V gene data show CDR1 as SEHNR and CDR2 as FQNEAQ (reference sequence). Trimming pared 4 bases from V and 5 bases from J, leaving 23 bases between. The CDR3 consists of 17 residues. The CDR3: CASSYQNQWGGRETQYF. Here the CDR3 DNA reads TGTGCCAGCAGCTACCAGAACCAGTGGGGGGGCCGTGAGACCCAGTACTTC.

This clonotype appeared many times. The chain couples TRBV4-1 to TRBJ2-3; D tentatively fits TRBD1 or TRBD2 (7 bases each). V lost 2 bases and J 4 bases, leaving 16 bases between the germline ends. Looked up from germline, CDR1 is MGHRA and CDR2 is YSYEKL. The CDR3 runs 16 residues. The chain's CDR3 is CASSQQFRGGPDTQYF. The DNA of the CDR3 is TGCGCCAGCAGCCAACAGTTCAGGGGGGGCCCAGATACGCAGTATTTT.

This clonotype has a count of ten or more. CDR3 nucleotide sequence: TGTGCCAGCTCTCCTACTAGCCACTACAATGAGCAGTTCTTC. It encodes CASSPTSHYNEQFF. The chain links TRBV18 to TRBJ2-1, with D tentatively TRBD2 (6 bases). Trimming shortened V by 6 bases and J by 3 bases, and 12 bases separated the two germline ends. Germline CDR1 and CDR2: KGHSH and LQKENI. The CDR3 covers 14 residues.

This clonotype was seen at least ten times. This chain joins TRBV29-1 and TRBJ1-1, with D unresolved. Trimming removed 8 bases from V and 1 base from J, with 8 bases in between. Germline V lookup: CDR1 SQVTM, CDR2 ANQGSEA. The CDR3 runs 11 residues. Written as DNA, the CDR3 is TGCAGCACTGGACGGAACACTGAAGCTTTCTTT. It is translated as CSTGRNTEAFF.

This clonotype was found many times. The chain combines TRBV12-3 or TRBV12-4 with TRBJ2-7, with no clear D. The CDR3 has 12 residues. With 5 bases removed from V and 2 bases from J, the gap between germline ends came to 7 bases. CDR3 nucleotide sequence: TGTGCCAGCAGTACTTTCCCCTACGAGCAGTACTTC. The encoded protein is CASSTFPYEQYF.

This clonotype was seen only a few times. The chain uses TRBV7-8 and TRBJ2-3; 8 bases match TRBD2. Per germline, CDR1 SGHVS and CDR2 FQNEAQ. The CDR3 runs 16 residues. Unmatched junction bases numbered 13, after V lost 5 bases and J lost 6 bases. CDR3 residues: CASSARAGSGGDTQYF. The CDR3 nucleotides are TGTGCCAGCAGCGCCCGAGCGGGATCGGGGGGGGATACGCAGTATTTT. Full variable domain (remainder filled in from reference TRBV7-8 and TRBJ2-3): GAGVSQSPRYKVAKRGQDVALRCDPISGHVSLFWYQQALGQGPEFLTYFQNEAQLDKSGLPSDRFFAERPEGSVSTLKIQRTQQEDSAVYLCASSARAGSGGDTQYFGPGTRLTVL.

This clonotype was seen many times. The CDR3 DNA reads TGCGCCAGCAGCTTGGGGCAGTACGAGCAGTACTTC. This encodes CASSLGQYEQYF. The chain combines TRBV5-1 with TRBJ2-7; D gene uncertain. V was cut by 0 bases and J by 4 bases, with 5 bases left in between. There are 12 residues in the CDR3. Per germline, CDR1 SGHRS and CDR2 YFSETQ.

The chain employs TRBV30 and TRBJ1-1, with TRBD1 matching over 7 bases. This CDR3 is 12 amino acids long. Germline CDR1 and CDR2: GTSNPN and SVGIG (reference sequence). V dropped 3 bases and J dropped 6; count of bases not matched to a gene: 4. CDR3 sequence reads: CAWRQGGAEAFF. The CDR3 nucleotides are TGTGCCTGGAGGCAGGGGGGGGCTGAAGCTTTCTTT.

This clonotype was counted many times. The chain links TRBV19 to TRBJ1-5; D call uncertain. Trimming took off 4 bases at V and 0 bases at J, with 10 bases between the two ends. Germline values: CDR1 LNHDA, CDR2 SQIVND (reference sequence). This CDR3 has 15 residues. In nucleotides, the CDR3 is TGTGCCAGTAGTACCATGGGAGGTAGCAATCAGCCCCAGCATTTT. Translating it yields CASSTMGGSNQPQHF.

There are a few counts of this clonotype. The chain uses TRBV5-5 and TRBJ1-2, with 7 bases matching TRBD1. The junction had 7 bases not matched to a gene; V was cut back by 0 bases and J by 5 bases. Germline CDR1 reads SGHKS; CDR2 reads YYEKEE (reference sequence). The length of the CDR3 is 15 residues. CDR3 sequence reads: CASSLEDPGQYGYTF. CDR3 DNA sequence: TGTGCCAGCAGCTTGGAGGACCCGGGACAGTATGGCTACACCTTC.

This clonotype appeared many times. At one of its ends the junction is not consistent with the germline gene, which may arise from a read error. The rearrangement links TRBV2 to TRBJ1-1, with a tentative D call TRBD1 (5 bases). CDR3 size: 15 residues. Germline loops: CDR1 SNHLY, CDR2 FYNNEI. The CDR3 DNA reads as TGTACCAGCAGGGAAAGGGCACCACTGAACACTGAAGCTTTCTTT. Translation gives CTSRERAPLNTEAFF. Complete variable domain (other parts from reference TRBV2 and TRBJ1-1): EPEVTQTPSHQVTQMGQEVILRCVPISNHLYFYWYRQILGQKVEFLVSFYNNEISEKSEIFDDQFSVERPDGSNFTLKIRSTKLEDSAMYFCTSRERAPLNTEAFFGQGTRLTVV.

J is TRBJ2-1 and V is TRBV11-1, with 8 positions matching TRBD2. Germline CDR1 reads SGHAT; CDR2 reads FQDESV (reference sequence). V lost 5 bases and J lost 2; bases outside the gene matches: 11. The CDR3 is 17 residues long. CDR3 DNA sequence: TGTGCCAGCAGCAATCACCTTGGAGCGGGGGCCTACAATGAGCAGTTCTTC. Protein product: CASSNHLGAGAYNEQFF.

Of note for this clonotype: A much bigger clone sits one base away, suggesting this may be a read error. The chain couples TRBV19 to TRBJ1-2, with a possible D match to TRBD1 (6 bases). Germline lookup yields CDR1 LNHDA and CDR2 SQIVND (reference sequence). V shed 9 bases and J shed 4 bases, with 18 bases lying between them. The CDR3 length is 14 residues. CDR3 sequence reads: CASRSGQTLYGYTF. CDR3 nucleotide sequence: TGTGCCAGCAGAAGTGGACAGACCCTCTATGGCTACACCTTC.

The sample holds a few counts of this clonotype. The chain carries TRBV24-1 and TRBJ2-3, with 7 bases matching TRBD2. CDR3 length equals 17 residues. Trimming removed 4 bases from V and 6 bases from J; junction bases left unmatched: 15. In germline, CDR1 is KGHDR, CDR2 SFDVKD. The CDR3 sequence is CATSDSSGETSLDTQYF. The CDR3 coding sequence is TGTGCCACCAGTGACTCAAGCGGGGAGACTTCTTTGGATACGCAGTATTTT.

In this sample, this clonotype turned up once. A read error is possible here, since a much larger clone lies one base away. Written as DNA, the CDR3 is TGTGCCATCAGTGACCCCGGGACTAGCGGCACAGATACGCAGTATTTT. It yields the protein CAISDPGTSGTDTQYF. The chain is built from TRBV27 and TRBJ2-3, with TRBD2 identical over 10 bases. The CDR3 has 16 residues. CDR1 is MNHEY, CDR2 SMNVEV, per germline (reference sequence).

This chain connects TRBV14 to TRBJ2-7; 8 nucleotides match TRBD2. The CDR3 sequence is 18 residues long. Germline lookup yields CDR1 SGHDN and CDR2 FVKESK. The J segment lost 2 bases and the V segment lost 4 bases, leaving 16 bases of the junction unmatched. The CDR3 is CASSPQGRGLDTTYEQYF. Here the CDR3 DNA reads TGTGCCAGCAGCCCCCAGGGGAGGGGACTAGATACTACCTACGAGCAGTACTTC. Drawing the rest from reference TRBV14 and TRBJ2-7, the complete variable domain is EAGVTQFPSHSVIEKGQTVTLRCDPISGHDNLYWYRRVMGKEIKFLLHFVKESKQDESGMPNNRFLAERTGGTYSTLKVQPAELEDSGVYFCASSPQGRGLDTTYEQYFGPGTRLTVT.

This clonotype was recorded many times. The chain carries TRBV24-1 and TRBJ2-3; D may correspond to TRBD1 or TRBD2 (5 bases each). Trimming pared 7 bases from V and 6 bases from J, leaving 10 bases between. Germline values: CDR1 KGHDR, CDR2 SFDVKD. CDR3 length: 12 residues. The CDR3 protein is CATSMGPDTQYF. CDR3 nucleotide sequence: TGTGCCACCAGCATGGGACCGGATACGCAGTATTTT.

Worth noting for this clonotype: Germline and junction disagree at one end, which may indicate a read error. V and J are TRBV28 and TRBJ1-2; D call uncertain. The CDR3 has 12 residues. From germline, CDR1 is MDHEN and CDR2 SYDVKM. The CDR3 reads CAGSLEADGYTF. In nucleotides, the CDR3 is TGTGCCGGCAGTTTAGAAGCCGATGGCTACACCTTC.

This clonotype was seen ten or more times. The chain carries TRBV6-1 and TRBJ2-7; 12 bases align to TRBD1. The CDR3 extends over 17 amino acids. V lost 6 bases, J lost 0 bases, and 9 bases stayed unmatched. Germline V CDR1 and CDR2: MNHNS, SASEGT. CDR3 nucleotides: TGTGCCAGCAGAGCCGGGACAGGGGGCCTTAGCTCCTACGAGCAGTACTTC. This codes for CASRAGTGGLSSYEQYF.

This clonotype has a count of ten or more. The chain joins TRBV20-1 to TRBJ1-1; no clear D gene. Germline lookup yields CDR1 DFQATT and CDR2 SNEGSKA (reference sequence). The V end lost 1 base, the J end lost 4 bases, and 16 bases lay between the germline ends. CDR3 length equals 15 residues. CDR3 loop: CSARAKGSGSTEAFF. Written as DNA, the CDR3 is TGCAGTGCTAGAGCAAAAGGCTCCGGGAGCACTGAAGCTTTCTTT.

This clonotype was seen a handful of times. The chain employs TRBV11-2 and TRBJ2-7, with 12 bases aligning to TRBD1. This CDR3 comprises 15 residues. V trimming: 5 bases; J trimming: 4 bases; junction bases outside the gene matches: 6. Germline loops: CDR1 SGHAT, CDR2 FQNNGV. CDR3 DNA: TGTGCCAGCAGCCACCGGGACAGGGGGCTGTACGAGCAGTACTTC. Its translation is CASSHRDRGLYEQYF.

This clonotype was seen many times. The chain uses TRBV6-2 or TRBV6-3 and TRBJ2-1, with TRBD2 matching over 9 bases. Germline V gives CDR1 MNHEY, CDR2 SVGEGT. This CDR3 contains 16 residues. Trimming at V came to 7 bases and at J to 8 bases, leaving 15 bases not matched to a gene. CDR3 sequence: CASKNRGREGQYEQFF. For the CDR3, the DNA is TGTGCCAGCAAAAACCGTGGGCGGGAGGGCCAGTATGAGCAGTTCTTC.

Of note for this clonotype: A much larger clone differs from this one at a single base, so this may be a read error. Because the CDR3 is missing its conserved closing phenylalanine or tryptophan, this is likely a read error. V gene TRBV19 combines with J gene TRBJ1-5; TRBD1 is a possible D gene (5 bases). Germline CDR1 LNHDA, CDR2 SQIVND (reference sequence). The CDR3 sequence is 12 residues long. Trimming took off 7 bases at V and 5 bases at J, with 9 bases between the two ends. The CDR3 sequence: CASTGGDQPQHS. In DNA, the CDR3 is TGTGCCAGTACGGGAGGGGATCAGCCCCAGCATTCT.

A few counts support this clonotype. The V gene is TRBV29-1, the J gene TRBJ2-3; a weak D match, TRBD1 (5 bases). From germline, CDR1 is SQVTM and CDR2 ANQGSEA. The CDR3 covers 11 residues. Trimming removed 4 bases from V and 6 bases from J, with 8 bases in between. DNA of the CDR3: TGCAGCGTTGGATACAGGGATACGCAGTATTTT. This encodes CSVGYRDTQYF.

This clonotype was seen at least ten times. The chain employs TRBV6-1 and TRBJ1-3; D is unclear. Deletions cut 5 bases from V and 5 bases from J, with 7 bases between. The germline V gene has CDR1 MNHNS and CDR2 SASEGT. The CDR3 runs 12 residues. The DNA of the CDR3 is TGTGCCAGCAGTCCGGAAAGAAACACCATATATTTT. It is translated as CASSPERNTIYF.

The J gene is TRBJ2-1, the V gene TRBV11-2, with 15 bases lining up with TRBD2. The V and J ends lost 3 bases and 7 bases, in that order; junction bases with no gene match: 7. Germline V gene lookup returns CDR1 SGHAT and CDR2 FQNNGV. The CDR3 totals 17 residues. Here the CDR3 reads CASSLTGLAGGENEQFF. The CDR3 bases are TGTGCCAGCAGCTTGACCGGACTAGCGGGAGGGGAAAATGAGCAGTTCTTC. Looking up the rest from reference TRBV11-2 and TRBJ2-1 gives the full variable domain: EAGVAQSPRYKIIEKRQSVAFWCNPISGHATLYWYQQILGQGPKLLIQFQNNGVVDDSQLPKDRFSAERLKGVDSTLKIQPAKLEDSAVYLCASSLTGLAGGENEQFFGPGTRLTVL.

This clonotype has a count of ten or more. This rearrangement joins TRBV14 to TRBJ2-7; TRBD2 agrees at 11 bases. Germline trimming cut 5 bases from V and 1 base from J; bases unmatched to any gene: 7. Germline CDR1 reads SGHDN; CDR2 reads FVKESK. The CDR3 is 16 amino acids. In DNA form, the CDR3 reads TGTGCCAGCAGCATGGGACTAGCGGATGGTTCCTACGAGCAGTACTTC. Translated: CASSMGLADGSYEQYF.

The rearrangement links TRBV3-1 to TRBJ2-1, with unresolved D. CDR3 length: 13 amino acids. V was pared by 8 bases and J by 8 bases, with 16 bases between. CDR1 and CDR2 from the germline V gene are LGHDT and YNNKEL (reference sequence). The CDR3 spells CASGPLLVDEQFF. The CDR3 DNA sequence: TGTGCCAGCGGCCCCCTTTTAGTCGATGAGCAGTTCTTC.

This clonotype was counted a few times. The gene calls are TRBV11-2 and TRBJ1-1, with D possibly matching TRBD1 (5 bases). Per germline, CDR1 SGHAT and CDR2 FQNNGV. This CDR3 is 13 amino acids long. The V end lost 3 bases, the J end lost 3 bases, and 8 bases lay between the germline ends. CDR3 nucleotides: TGTGCCAGCAGCTTGGGACGATACACTGAAGCTTTCTTT. It codes for CASSLGRYTEAFF.

This clonotype has a count of ten or more. The rearrangement uses TRBV11-2 and TRBJ2-1, with 9 bases fitting TRBD2. This CDR3 has 16 amino acids. J was trimmed by 3 bases and V by 1 base; bases with no gene match: 4. CDR1 SGHAT and CDR2 FQNNGV come from the germline V gene. CDR3 DNA sequence: TGTGCCAGCAGCTTAGGCGGTAGCGGGGGCTACAATGAGCAGTTCTTC. This codes for CASSLGGSGGYNEQFF.